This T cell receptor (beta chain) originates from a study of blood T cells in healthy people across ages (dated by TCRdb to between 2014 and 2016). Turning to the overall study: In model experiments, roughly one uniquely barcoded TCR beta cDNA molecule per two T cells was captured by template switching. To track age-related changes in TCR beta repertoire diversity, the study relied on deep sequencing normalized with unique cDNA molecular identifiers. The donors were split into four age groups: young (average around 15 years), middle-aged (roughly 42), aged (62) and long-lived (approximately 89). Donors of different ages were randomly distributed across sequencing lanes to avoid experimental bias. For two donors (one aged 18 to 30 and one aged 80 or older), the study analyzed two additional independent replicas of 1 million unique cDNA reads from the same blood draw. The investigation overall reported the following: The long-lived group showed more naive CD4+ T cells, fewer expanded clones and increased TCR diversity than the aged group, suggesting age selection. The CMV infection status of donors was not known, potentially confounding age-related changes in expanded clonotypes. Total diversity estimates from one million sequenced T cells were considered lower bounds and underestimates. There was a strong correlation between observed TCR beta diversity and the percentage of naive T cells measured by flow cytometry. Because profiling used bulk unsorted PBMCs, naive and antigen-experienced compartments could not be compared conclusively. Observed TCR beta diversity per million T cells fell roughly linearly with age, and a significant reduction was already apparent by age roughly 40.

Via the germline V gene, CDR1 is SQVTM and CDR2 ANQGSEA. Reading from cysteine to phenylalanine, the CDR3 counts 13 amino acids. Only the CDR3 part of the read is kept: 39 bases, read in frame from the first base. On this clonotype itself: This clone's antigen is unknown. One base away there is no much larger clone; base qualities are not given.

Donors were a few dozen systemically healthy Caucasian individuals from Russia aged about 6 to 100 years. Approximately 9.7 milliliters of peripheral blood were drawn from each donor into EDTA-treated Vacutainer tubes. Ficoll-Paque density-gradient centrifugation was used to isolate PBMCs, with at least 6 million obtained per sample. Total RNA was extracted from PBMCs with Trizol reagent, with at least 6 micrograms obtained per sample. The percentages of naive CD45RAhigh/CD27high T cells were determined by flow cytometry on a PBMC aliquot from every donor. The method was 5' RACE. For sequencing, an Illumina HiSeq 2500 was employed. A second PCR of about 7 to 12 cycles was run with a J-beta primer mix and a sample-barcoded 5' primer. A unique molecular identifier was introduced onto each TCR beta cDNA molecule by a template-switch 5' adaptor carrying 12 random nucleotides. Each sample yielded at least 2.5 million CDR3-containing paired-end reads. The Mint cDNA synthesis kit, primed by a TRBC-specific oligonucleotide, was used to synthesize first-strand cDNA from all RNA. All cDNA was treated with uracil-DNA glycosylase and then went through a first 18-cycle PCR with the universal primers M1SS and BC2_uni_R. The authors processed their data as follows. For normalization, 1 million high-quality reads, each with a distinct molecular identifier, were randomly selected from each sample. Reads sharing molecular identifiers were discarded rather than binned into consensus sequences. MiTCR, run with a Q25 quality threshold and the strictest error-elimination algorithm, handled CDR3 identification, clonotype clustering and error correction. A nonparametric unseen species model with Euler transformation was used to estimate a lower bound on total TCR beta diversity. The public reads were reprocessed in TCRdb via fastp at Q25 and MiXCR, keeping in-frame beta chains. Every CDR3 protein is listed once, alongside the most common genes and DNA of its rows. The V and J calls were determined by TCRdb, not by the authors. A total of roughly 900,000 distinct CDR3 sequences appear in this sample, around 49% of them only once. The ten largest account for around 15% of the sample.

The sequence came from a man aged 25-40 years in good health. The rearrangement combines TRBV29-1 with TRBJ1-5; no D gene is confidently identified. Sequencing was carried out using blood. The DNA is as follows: TGCAGTGTCGGAGACGGTGGCAATCAGCCCCAGCATTTT. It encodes CSVGDGGNQPQHF.